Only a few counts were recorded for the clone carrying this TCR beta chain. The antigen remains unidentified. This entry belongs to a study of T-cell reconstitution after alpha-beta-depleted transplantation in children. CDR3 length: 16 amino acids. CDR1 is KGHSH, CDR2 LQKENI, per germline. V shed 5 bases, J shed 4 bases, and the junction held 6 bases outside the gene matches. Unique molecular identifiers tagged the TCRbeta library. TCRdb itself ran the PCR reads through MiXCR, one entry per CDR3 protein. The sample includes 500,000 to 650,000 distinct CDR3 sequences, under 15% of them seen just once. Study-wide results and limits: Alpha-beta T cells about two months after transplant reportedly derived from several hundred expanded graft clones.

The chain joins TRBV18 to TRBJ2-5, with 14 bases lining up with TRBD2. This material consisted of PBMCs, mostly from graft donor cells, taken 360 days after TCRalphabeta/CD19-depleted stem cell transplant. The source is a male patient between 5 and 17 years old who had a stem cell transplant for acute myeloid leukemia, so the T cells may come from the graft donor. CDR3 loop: CASSAGTSGSGETQYF. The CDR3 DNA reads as TGTGCCAGCTCAGCAGGGACTAGCGGGAGTGGAGAGACCCAGTACTTC. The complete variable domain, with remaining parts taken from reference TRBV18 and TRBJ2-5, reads NAGVMQNPRHLVRRRGQEARLRCSPMKGHSHVYWYRQLPEEGLKFMVYLQKENIIDESGMPKERFSAEFPKEGPSILRIQQVVRGDSAAYFCASSAGTSGSGETQYFGPGTRLLVL.